The TCR beta chain described here comes from a study of shared clonotypes between healthy human individuals. Per germline, CDR1 SEHNR and CDR2 FQNEAQ (reference sequence). The CDR3 is made up of 15 amino acids. V was cut by 0 bases and J by 5 bases, with 8 bases left in between. Only in-frame clones appear in the TCRdb table, and some are missing; sequencing was by immunoSEQ multiplex PCR. The table lists 950,000 to 1,100,000 clones, about 75% of them singletons, with 1.2% to 1.5% in the top ten. The receptor comes from a man between 18 and 29 years old in good health. Sequenced input: memory CD4+ T cells sorted from blood. Stated subset: CD45RA-negative fraction. The chain carries TRBV7-9 and TRBJ1-6; D is uncertain. The CDR3 spells CASSLAGRNNSPLHF. DNA of the CDR3: TGTGCCAGCAGCTTAGCTGGCCGTAATAATTCACCCCTCCACTTT.